This paragraph reports one T cell receptor (beta chain). Deep-level running was used for the assay. TCRdb's table, derived via immunoSEQ multiplex PCR, lists solely in-frame clones and lacks some. Seen here are 2 million to 2.5 million clones, 85% to 95% observed once, and the top ten hold 0.3% to 0.4%. This sample is drawn from a study of shared clonotypes between healthy human individuals. The length of the CDR3 is 15 residues. Germline assignment: CDR1 SGHRS and CDR2 YFSETQ. Trimming removed 0 bases from V and 4 bases from J, with 13 bases in between. Sequences were obtained from naive CD4+ T cells from PBMCs. Subset specified: CD45RA+ positively selected. The clonotype was recovered from a man in his late teens or twenties in good health. Some clones in this sample may be carry-over from other donors' samples. The chain carries TRBV5-1 and TRBJ1-1, with TRBD1 as a possible D gene (6 bases). DNA of the CDR3: TGCGCCAGCAGCTTGGGAGGCAGGGGATCCACTGAAGCTTTCTTT. It encodes CASSLGGRGSTEAFF.